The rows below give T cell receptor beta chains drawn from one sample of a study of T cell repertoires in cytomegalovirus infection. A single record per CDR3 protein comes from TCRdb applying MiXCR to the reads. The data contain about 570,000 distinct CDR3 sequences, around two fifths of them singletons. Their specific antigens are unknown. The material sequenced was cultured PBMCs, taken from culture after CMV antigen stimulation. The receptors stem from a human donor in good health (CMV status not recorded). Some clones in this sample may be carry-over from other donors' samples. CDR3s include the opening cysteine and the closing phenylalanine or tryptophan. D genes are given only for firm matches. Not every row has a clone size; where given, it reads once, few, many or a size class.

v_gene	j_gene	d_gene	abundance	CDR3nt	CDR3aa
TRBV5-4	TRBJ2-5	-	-	TGTGCCAGCAGCACAACCGGGAGATCCCAAGAGACCCAGTACTTC	CASSTTGRSQETQYF
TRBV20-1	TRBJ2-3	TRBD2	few	TGCAGTGCCCCGGGGACTAGCGGGGATACAGATACGCAGTATTTT	CSAPGTSGDTDTQYF
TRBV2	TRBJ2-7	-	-	TGTGCCAGCAGTTTCAGAGGACCAGCTCCCTACGAGCAGTACTTC	CASSFRGPAPYEQYF
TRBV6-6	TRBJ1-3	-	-	TGTGCCAGCAGTTACTCAGGACGGGTCGCTGGAAACACCATATATTTT	CASSYSGRVAGNTIYF
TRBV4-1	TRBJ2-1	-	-	TGCGCCAGCAGCCAAGTCGCCCAGCCCTCCTACAATGAGCAGTTCTTC	CASSQVAQPSYNEQFF
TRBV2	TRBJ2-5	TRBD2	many	TGTGCCAGTAGTGGACTAGCGGGAGAGACCCAGTACTTC	CASSGLAGETQYF
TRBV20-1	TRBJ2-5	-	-	TGCAGTGCTAGAGAGGCCAGCCAGACCCAGTACTTC	CSAREASQTQYF
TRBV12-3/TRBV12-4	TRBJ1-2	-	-	TGTGCCAGCATGGGGCCTCAAGAGAGCCATAACTATGGCTACACCTTC	CASMGPQESHNYGYTF
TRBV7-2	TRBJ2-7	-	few	TGTGCCAGCAGCTTATTTGACAGTACCTACGAGCAGTACTTC	CASSLFDSTYEQYF
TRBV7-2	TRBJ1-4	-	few	TGTGCCAGCAGCACGGGTCCTAACGAAAAACTGTTTTTT	CASSTGPNEKLFF
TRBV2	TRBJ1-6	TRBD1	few	TGTGCCAGCGCCGGACAGGGAATGACTAATTCACCCCTCCACTTT	CASAGQGMTNSPLHF
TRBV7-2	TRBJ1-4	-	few	TGTGCCACCCATGAAAAACTGTTTTTT	CATHEKLFF
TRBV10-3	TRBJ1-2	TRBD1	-	TGTGCCATCACCCTGACAGGGCATGGCTACACCTTC	CAITLTGHGYTF